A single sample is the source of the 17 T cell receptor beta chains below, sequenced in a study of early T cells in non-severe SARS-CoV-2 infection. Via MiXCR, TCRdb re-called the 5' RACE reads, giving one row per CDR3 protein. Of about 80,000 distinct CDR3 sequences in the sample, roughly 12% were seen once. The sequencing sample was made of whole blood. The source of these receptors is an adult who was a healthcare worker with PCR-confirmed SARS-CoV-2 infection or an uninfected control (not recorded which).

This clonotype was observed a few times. This CDR3 is CASSKSGSGDTQYF. CDR3 DNA: TGTGCCAGCAGCAAAAGCGGTTCAGGGGATACGCAGTATTTT. The chain employs TRBV7-2 and TRBJ2-3; the D gene could be TRBD1 or TRBD2 (5 bases each). The V end was cut by 5 bases, the J end by 6 bases, with 15 bases between. CDR3 length equals 14 residues. Germline values: CDR1 SGHTA, CDR2 FQGNSA.

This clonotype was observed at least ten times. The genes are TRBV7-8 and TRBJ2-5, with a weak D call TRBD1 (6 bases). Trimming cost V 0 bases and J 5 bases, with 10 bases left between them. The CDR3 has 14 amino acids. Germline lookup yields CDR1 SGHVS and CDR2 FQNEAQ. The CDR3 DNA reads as TGTGCCAGCAGCTTAGCTGGGGGCGAGGAGACCCAGTACTTC. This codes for CASSLAGGEETQYF.

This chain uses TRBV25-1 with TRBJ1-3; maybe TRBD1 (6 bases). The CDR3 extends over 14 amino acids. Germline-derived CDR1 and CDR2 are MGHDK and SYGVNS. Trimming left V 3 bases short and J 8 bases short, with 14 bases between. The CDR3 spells CASSDYPPGDTIYF. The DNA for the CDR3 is TGTGCCAGCAGTGACTACCCACCAGGGGACACCATATATTTT.

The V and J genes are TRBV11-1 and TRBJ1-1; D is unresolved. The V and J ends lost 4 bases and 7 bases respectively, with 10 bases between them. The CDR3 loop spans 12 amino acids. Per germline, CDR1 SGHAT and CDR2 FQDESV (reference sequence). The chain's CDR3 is CASSSAWGEAFF. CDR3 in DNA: TGTGCCAGCAGCTCTGCGTGGGGTGAAGCTTTCTTT.

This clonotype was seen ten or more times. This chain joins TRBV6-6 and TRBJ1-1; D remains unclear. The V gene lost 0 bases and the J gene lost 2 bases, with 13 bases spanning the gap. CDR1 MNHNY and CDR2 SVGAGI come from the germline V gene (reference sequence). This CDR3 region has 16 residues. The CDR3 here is CASSYSPEAPNTEAFF. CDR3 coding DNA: TGTGCCAGCAGTTACTCACCCGAGGCCCCCAACACTGAAGCTTTCTTT.

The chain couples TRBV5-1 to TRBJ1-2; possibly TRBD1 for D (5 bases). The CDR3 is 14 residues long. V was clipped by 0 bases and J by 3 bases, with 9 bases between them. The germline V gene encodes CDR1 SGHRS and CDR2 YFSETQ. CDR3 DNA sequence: TGCGCCAGCAGCTTGGACGGGGACGACTATGGCTACACCTTC. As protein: CASSLDGDDYGYTF.

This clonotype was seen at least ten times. The CDR3 loop is CASSPQGGNEQFF. The CDR3 DNA reads TGTGCCAGCAGTCCACAAGGCGGCAATGAGCAGTTCTTC. The chain uses TRBV12-3 or TRBV12-4 and TRBJ2-1, with D uncertain. CDR3 size: 13 residues. Trimming took off 5 bases at V and 6 bases at J, with 11 bases between the two ends.

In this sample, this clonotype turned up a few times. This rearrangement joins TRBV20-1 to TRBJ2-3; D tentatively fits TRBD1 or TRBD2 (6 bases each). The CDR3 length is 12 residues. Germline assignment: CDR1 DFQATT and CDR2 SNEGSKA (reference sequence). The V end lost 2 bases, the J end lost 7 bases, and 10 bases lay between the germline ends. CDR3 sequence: CSARRGVHTQYF. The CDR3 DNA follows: TGCAGTGCTAGAAGGGGGGTACATACGCAGTATTTT.

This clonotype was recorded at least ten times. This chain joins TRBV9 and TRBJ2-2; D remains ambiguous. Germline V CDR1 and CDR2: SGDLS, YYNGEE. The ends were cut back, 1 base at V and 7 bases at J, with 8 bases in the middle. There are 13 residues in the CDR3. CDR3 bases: TGTGCCAGCAGCGTAACTCCCAACGGGGAGCTGTTTTTT. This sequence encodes CASSVTPNGELFF.

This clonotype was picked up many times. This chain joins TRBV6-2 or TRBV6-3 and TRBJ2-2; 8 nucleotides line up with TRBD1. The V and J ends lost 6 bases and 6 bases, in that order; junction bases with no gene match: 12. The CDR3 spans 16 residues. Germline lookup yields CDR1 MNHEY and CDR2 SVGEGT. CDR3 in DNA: TGTGCCAGCAGAGCCCCTCAGGACAGGGAGTCCGGGGAGCTGTTTTTT. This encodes CASRAPQDRESGELFF.

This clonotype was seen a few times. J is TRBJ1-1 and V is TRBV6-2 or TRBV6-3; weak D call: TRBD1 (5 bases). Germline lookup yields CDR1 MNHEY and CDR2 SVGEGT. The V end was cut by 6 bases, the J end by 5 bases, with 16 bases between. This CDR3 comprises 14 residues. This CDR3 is CASRTEGPETEAFF. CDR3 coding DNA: TGTGCCAGCAGAACAGAGGGACCAGAGACTGAAGCTTTCTTT.

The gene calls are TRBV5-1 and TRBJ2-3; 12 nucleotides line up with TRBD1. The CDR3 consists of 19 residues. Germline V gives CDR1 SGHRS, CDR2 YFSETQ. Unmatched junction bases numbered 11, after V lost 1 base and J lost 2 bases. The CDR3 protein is CASSLRGQGAAGATDTQYF. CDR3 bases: TGCGCCAGCAGCTTGCGGGGACAGGGGGCGGCGGGGGCCACAGATACGCAGTATTTT.

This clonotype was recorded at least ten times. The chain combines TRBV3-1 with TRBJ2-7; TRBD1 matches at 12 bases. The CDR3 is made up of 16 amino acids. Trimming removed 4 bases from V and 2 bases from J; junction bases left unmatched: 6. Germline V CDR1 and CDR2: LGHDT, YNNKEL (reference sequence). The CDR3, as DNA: TGTGCCAGCAGCCCACAAGGGGACAGGGGGCCCTACGAGCAGTACTTC. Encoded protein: CASSPQGDRGPYEQYF.

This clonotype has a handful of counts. The CDR3 spells CASTASGGRVYNEQFF. CDR3 bases: TGTGCCAGCACCGCTAGCGGGGGGCGGGTTTACAATGAGCAGTTCTTC. The chain combines TRBV12-3 or TRBV12-4 with TRBJ2-1; 11 bases map to TRBD2. The J segment lost 4 bases and the V segment lost 7 bases, leaving 9 bases of the junction unmatched. The CDR3 runs to 16 residues.

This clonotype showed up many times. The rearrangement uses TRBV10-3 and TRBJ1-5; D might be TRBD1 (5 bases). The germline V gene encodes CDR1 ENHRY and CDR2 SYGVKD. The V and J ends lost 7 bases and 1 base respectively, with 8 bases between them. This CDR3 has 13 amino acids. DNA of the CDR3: TGTGCCATCACCCAGGGAAGCAATCAGCCCCAGCATTTT. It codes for CAITQGSNQPQHF.

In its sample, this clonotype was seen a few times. CDR3 sequence (DNA): TGCGCCAGCAGGGACAGGGTCTACAATGAGCAGTTCTTC. Residues: CASRDRVYNEQFF. This chain links TRBV10-2 with TRBJ2-1; 8 bases line up with TRBD1. V lost 6 bases to trimming and J lost 3 bases; unmatched junction nucleotides: 1. Germline CDR1 WSHSY, CDR2 SAAADI. The CDR3 contains 13 residues.

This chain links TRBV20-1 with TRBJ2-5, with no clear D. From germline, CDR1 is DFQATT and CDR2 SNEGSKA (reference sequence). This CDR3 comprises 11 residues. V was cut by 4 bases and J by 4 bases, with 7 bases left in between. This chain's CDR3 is CSANPRETQYF. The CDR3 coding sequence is TGCAGTGCTAACCCAAGAGAGACCCAGTACTTC.